This TCR beta chain emerged from a study of response to subunit inactivated influenza vaccine. Study-wide results and limits: Each seasonal influenza vaccination recruits few new T cells, the authors suggested.

This clonotype has at least ten counts. Its matching antigen is unknown. Germline loops: CDR1 SGHRS, CDR2 YFSETQ. The CDR3 sequence is 15 residues long. V lost 1 base, J lost 6 bases, and 2 bases stayed unmatched. One entry per CDR3 protein results from TCRdb running MiXCR on the RT-PCR reads. The sample records 610,000 or so distinct CDR3 sequences, 14% being singletons. The sequencing here drew on PBMCs from blood, taken 12 days after vaccination. The TCR originated in a middle-aged man who received an inactivated influenza vaccine. The chain carries TRBV5-1 and TRBJ2-2, with TRBD2 matching 11 bases. CDR3 nucleotides: TGCGCCAGCAGCTTGATGGGACTAGCGGCCGGGGAGCTGTTTTTT. As protein: CASSLMGLAAGELFF.